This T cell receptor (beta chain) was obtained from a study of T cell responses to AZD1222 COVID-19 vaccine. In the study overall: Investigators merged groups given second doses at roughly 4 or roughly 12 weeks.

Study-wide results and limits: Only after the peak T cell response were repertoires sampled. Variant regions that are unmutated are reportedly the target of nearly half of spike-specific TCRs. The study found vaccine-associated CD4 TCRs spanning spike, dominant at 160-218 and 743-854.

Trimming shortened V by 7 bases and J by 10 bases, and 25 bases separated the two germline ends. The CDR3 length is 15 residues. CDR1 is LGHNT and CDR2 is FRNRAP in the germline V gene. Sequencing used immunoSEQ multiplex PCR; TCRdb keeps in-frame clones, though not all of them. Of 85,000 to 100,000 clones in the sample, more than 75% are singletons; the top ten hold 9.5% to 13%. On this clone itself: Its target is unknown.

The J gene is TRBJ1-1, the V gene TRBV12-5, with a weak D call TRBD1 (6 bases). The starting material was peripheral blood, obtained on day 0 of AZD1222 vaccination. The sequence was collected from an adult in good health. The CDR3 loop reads CASANSVGGWQRAFF. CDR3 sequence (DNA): TGTGCTAGTGCCAATTCTGTCGGGGGCTGGCAGCGAGCTTTCTTT.